The text below deals with one T cell receptor beta chain. Its antigen is unidentified. The sample comes from a study of T cells expressing NK-cell markers. Study information: Beta-chain profiling covered CD3+CD56+NKG2C+, CD3+CD56+NKG2C- and CD3+CD56-NKG2C+ sorted subsets. Out of eight donors sequenced, seven tested HCMV-seropositive and the remaining one seronegative. Findings of the study overall: One observes that, in several donors, these clonotypes were also the leading ones within the CD3+CD56-NKG2C+ fraction.

Germline V gene data show CDR1 as MDHEN and CDR2 as SYDVKM. This CDR3 comprises 14 residues. Production of TCR beta cDNA relied on 5'RACE template switching with UMIs. From its re-call of the 5' RACE reads, TCRdb lists each CDR3 protein once, without DNA. The repertoire shows about 180,000 distinct CDR3 sequences; the top ten hold under 20%. This chain uses TRBV28 with TRBJ1-5; the TCRdb D gene call, TRBD1, has no DNA to confirm it. The sequencing sample was made of blood T cells: a sorted CD56 or NKG2C T cell subset, CD4+ or CD8+ T cells, or bulk PBMC T cells (not recorded which). This TCR was sampled from a woman between 18 and 70 years old in good health. CDR3 sequence: CASSTTGGGQPQHF.